The 11 T cell receptor beta chains given below trace back to one sample, sequenced in a study of blood T cell repertoires in COVID-19. Sequenced by immunoSEQ multiplex PCR; TCRdb stores in-frame clones only, minus some. The sample consists of about 100,000 clones, more than 70% of them appearing once. Material: peripheral blood. The receptors were sampled from a human donor in a cohort sampled during active COVID-19.

The chain couples TRBV3-1 (or the pseudogene TRBV3-2) to TRBJ2-7; 13 bases line up with TRBD2. CDR1 and CDR2 (germline): LGHDT, YNNKEL (reference sequence). There are 21 residues in the CDR3. V trimming: 2 bases; J trimming: 2 bases; junction bases outside the gene matches: 18. In nucleotides, the CDR3 is TGTGCCAGCAGCCAAACCCTTGACAGGGACCAAACTAGCGGGAGGGCCTACGAGCAGTACTTC. As protein: CASSQTLDRDQTSGRAYEQYF.

The gene calls are TRBV19 and TRBJ2-3; TRBD2 is a possible D gene (5 bases). V was pared by 5 bases and J by 4 bases, with 16 bases between. This CDR3 has 15 amino acids. Germline V gene sequence: CDR1 LNHDA, CDR2 SQIVND (reference sequence). CDR3 nucleotides: TGTGCCAGTAGTCAACTAGAAACCCATTCAGATACGCAGTATTTT. Protein product: CASSQLETHSDTQYF.

This chain joins TRBV6-5 and TRBJ2-7; weak D call: TRBD1 (6 bases). Germline V gene sequence: CDR1 MNHEY, CDR2 SVGAGI. The CDR3 has 13 residues. Trimming shortened V by 6 bases and J by 5 bases, and 14 bases separated the two germline ends. DNA of the CDR3: TGTGCCAGCAGGGGTTCAGGGGTCCACGAGCAGTACGTC. Translation gives CASRGSGVHEQYV.

This clone was observed once. The chain links TRBV7-2 to TRBJ2-7; the D is unclear. The CDR3 sequence is 14 residues long. From germline, CDR1 is SGHTA and CDR2 FQGNSA. Trimming cost V 1 base and J 2 bases, with 9 bases left between them. CDR3: CASSLGSPAYEQYV. DNA for the CDR3: TGTGCCAGCAGCTTAGGTTCCCCGGCCTACGAGCAGTACGTC.

The chain is built from TRBV30 and TRBJ1-2; unclear D gene. The V end lost 0 bases, the J end lost 3 bases, and 11 bases lay between the germline ends. The CDR3 spans 14 residues. From germline, CDR1 is GTSNPN and CDR2 SVGIG (reference sequence). The CDR3 DNA reads TGTGCCTGGAGTGTACCTGGTACAGACTATGGCTACACCTTC. Its translation: CAWSVPGTDYGYTF.

On this clone: The sample carries other DNA sequences with the same CDR3. The J gene is TRBJ2-7, the V gene TRBV7-6; TRBD2 matches 12 bases. The CDR3 has 15 residues. Unmatched junction bases numbered 2, after V lost 1 base and J lost 4 bases. Germline values: CDR1 SGHVS, CDR2 FNYEAQ. The CDR3 here is CASSLGTSGTYEQYF. CDR3 coding DNA: TGTGCCAGCAGCTTAGGGACTAGCGGGACTTACGAGCAGTACTTC.

This chain connects TRBV13 to TRBJ1-6; 7 bases map to TRBD1. The CDR3 is made up of 16 amino acids. CDR1 PRHDT and CDR2 FYEKMQ come from the germline V gene (reference sequence). Germline trimming cut 0 bases from V and 7 bases from J; bases unmatched to any gene: 6. For the CDR3, the DNA is TGTGCCAGCAGCTTAGGTTCGGGACAGTTGAATTCACCCCTCCACTTT. It specifies CASSLGSGQLNSPLHF.

The rearrangement joins TRBV2 to TRBJ1-1, with 7 bases fitting TRBD1. Trimming cost V 6 bases and J 4 bases; bases outside gene matches: 5. CDR3 length: 13 residues. Germline CDR1 and CDR2: SNHLY and FYNNEI. In DNA, the CDR3 is TGTGCCAGCAGGTGGAGACAGGGCACTGAAGCTTTCTTT. As protein: CASRWRQGTEAFF. Full variable domain (outside the CDR3, taken from reference TRBV2 and TRBJ1-1): EPEVTQTPSHQVTQMGQEVILRCVPISNHLYFYWYRQILGQKVEFLVSFYNNEISEKSEIFDDQFSVERPDGSNFTLKIRSTKLEDSAMYFCASRWRQGTEAFFGQGTRLTVV.

The chain links TRBV4-1 to TRBJ1-2; 7 bases align to TRBD1. This CDR3 contains 15 residues. V trimming: 0 bases; J trimming: 4 bases; junction bases outside the gene matches: 5. Germline CDR1 MGHRA, CDR2 YSYEKL. The CDR3 loop reads CASSQDPGTVYGYTF. Written as DNA, the CDR3 is TGCGCCAGCAGCCAAGACCCAGGGACAGTCTATGGCTACACCTTC.

This chain connects TRBV6-1 to TRBJ1-4, with a weak D call TRBD1 (5 bases). Between the trimmed V and J ends, which lost 1 base and 8 bases, there was a span of 14 bases. Germline V gene sequence: CDR1 MNHNS, CDR2 SASEGT. The CDR3 covers 15 residues. This chain's CDR3 is CASSEEGRALEKLFF. In DNA, the CDR3 is TGTGCCAGCAGTGAAGAGGGCAGGGCTTTAGAAAAACTGTTTTTT.

The gene calls are TRBV21-1 and TRBJ2-5; the DNA was not compared with TRBD2, the D call given in the table. TRBV21-1 counts as a pseudogene. This CDR3 comprises 11 residues. CDR3 in amino acids: CASSKVKTQYF. CDR3 DNA: TGTGCCAGCAGCAAAGTTAAGACCCAGTACTTC.